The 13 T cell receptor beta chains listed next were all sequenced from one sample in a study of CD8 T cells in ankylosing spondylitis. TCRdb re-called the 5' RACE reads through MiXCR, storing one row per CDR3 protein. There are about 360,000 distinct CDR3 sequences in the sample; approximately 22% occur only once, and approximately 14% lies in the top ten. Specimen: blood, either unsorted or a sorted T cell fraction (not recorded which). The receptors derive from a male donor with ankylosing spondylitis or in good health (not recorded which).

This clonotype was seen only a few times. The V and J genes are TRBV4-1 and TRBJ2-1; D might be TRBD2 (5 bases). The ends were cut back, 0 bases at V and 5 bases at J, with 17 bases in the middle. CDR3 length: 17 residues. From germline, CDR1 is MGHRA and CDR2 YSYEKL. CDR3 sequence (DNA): TGCGCCAGCAGCCAAGAACGTGAGGGTATCGTGGACAATGAGCAGTTCTTC. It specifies CASSQEREGIVDNEQFF.

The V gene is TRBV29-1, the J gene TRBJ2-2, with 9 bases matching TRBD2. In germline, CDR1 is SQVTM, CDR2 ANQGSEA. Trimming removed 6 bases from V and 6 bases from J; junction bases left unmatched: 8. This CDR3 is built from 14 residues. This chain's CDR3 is CSVTGTSNAGELFF. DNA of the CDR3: TGCAGCGTAACCGGGACTAGCAACGCCGGGGAGCTGTTTTTT.

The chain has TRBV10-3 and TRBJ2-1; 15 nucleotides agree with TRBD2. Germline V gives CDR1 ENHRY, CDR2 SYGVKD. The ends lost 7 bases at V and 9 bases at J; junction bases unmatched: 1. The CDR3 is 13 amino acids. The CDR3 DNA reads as TGTGCCATCAAGGGACTAGCGGGGGGTGAGCAGTTCTTC. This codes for CAIKGLAGGEQFF.

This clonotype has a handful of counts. The CDR3 reads CASSGELAGVEDTQYF. CDR3 nucleotide sequence: TGTGCCAGCAGCGGGGAACTAGCGGGGGTTGAAGATACGCAGTATTTT. This chain links TRBV9 with TRBJ2-3; TRBD2 aligns across 11 bases. CDR1 SGDLS and CDR2 YYNGEE come from the germline V gene. The CDR3 loop spans 16 amino acids. J was trimmed by 5 bases and V by 3 bases; bases with no gene match: 8.

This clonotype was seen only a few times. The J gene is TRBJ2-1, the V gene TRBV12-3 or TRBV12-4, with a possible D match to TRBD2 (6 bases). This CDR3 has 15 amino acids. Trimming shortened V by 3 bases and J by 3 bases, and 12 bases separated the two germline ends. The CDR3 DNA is TGTGCCAGCAGTTTTGGGCGGGGCGACTACAATGAGCAGTTCTTC. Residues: CASSFGRGDYNEQFF.

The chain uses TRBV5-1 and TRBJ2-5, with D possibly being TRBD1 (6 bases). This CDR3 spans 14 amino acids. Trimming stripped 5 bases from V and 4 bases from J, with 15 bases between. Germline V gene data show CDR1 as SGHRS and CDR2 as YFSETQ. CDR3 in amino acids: CASRARPGVETQYF. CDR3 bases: TGCGCCAGCAGAGCCCGTCCAGGGGTAGAGACCCAGTACTTC.

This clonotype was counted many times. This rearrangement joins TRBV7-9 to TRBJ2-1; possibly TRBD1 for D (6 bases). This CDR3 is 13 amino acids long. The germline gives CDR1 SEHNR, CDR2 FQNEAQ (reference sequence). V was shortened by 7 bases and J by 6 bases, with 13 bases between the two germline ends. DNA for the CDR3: TGTGCCAGCACCGGGACAAACACCAATGAGCAGTTCTTC. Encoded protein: CASTGTNTNEQFF.

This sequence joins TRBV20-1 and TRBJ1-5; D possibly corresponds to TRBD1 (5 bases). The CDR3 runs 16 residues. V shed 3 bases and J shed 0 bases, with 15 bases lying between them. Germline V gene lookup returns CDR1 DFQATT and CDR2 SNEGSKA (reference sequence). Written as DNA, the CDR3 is TGCAGTGCTAGTGAGCAGGGCGAAGATAGCAATCAGCCCCAGCATTTT. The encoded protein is CSASEQGEDSNQPQHF.

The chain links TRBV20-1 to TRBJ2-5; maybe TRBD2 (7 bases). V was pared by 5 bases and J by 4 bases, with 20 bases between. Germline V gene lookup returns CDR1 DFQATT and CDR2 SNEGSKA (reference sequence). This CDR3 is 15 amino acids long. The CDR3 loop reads CSAYGGAGDLETQYF. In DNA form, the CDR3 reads TGCAGTGCTTATGGGGGGGCAGGTGATCTAGAGACCCAGTACTTC.

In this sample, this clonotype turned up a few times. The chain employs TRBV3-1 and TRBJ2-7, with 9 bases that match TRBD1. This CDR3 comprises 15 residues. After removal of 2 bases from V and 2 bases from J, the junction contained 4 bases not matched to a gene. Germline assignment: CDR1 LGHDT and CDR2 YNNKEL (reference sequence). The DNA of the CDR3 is TGTGCCAGCAGCCAACGAGACAGGGGGACCTACGAGCAGTACTTC. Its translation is CASSQRDRGTYEQYF.

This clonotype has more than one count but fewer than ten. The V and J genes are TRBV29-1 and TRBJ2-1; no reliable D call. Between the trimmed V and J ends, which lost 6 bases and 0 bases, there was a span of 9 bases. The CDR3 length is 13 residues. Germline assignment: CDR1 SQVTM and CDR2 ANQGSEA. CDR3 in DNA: TGCAGCGTAGGAGTTAGCTCCTACAATGAGCAGTTCTTC. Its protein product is CSVGVSSYNEQFF.

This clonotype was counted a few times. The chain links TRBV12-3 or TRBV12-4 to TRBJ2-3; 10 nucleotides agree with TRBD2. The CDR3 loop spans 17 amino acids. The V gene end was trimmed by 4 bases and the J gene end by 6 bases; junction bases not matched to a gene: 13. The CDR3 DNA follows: TGTGCCAGCAGTTCGCCGACAGAGCGGGGGGGCCTTGATACGCAGTATTTT. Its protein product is CASSSPTERGGLDTQYF.

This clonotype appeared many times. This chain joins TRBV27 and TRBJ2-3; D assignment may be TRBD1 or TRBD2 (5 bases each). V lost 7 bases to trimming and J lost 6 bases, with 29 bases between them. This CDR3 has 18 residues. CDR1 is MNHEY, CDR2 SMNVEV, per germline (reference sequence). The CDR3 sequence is CASKLLYGTTTIGDTQYF. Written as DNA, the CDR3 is TGTGCCAGCAAACTTCTTTACGGGACCACGACTATCGGGGATACGCAGTATTTT.